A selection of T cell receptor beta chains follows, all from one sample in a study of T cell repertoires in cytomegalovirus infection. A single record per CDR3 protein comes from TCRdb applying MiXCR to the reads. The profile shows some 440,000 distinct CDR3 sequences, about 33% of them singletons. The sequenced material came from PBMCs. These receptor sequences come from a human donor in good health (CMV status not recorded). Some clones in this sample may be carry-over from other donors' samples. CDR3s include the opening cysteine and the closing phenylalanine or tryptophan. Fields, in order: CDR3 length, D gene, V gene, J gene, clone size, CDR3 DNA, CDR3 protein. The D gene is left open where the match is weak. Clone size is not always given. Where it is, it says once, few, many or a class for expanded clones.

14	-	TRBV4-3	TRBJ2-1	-	TGCGCCAGCAGCCAATATCTTGCGGAGAGGGAGCAGTTCTTC	CASSQYLAEREQFF
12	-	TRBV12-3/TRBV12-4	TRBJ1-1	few	TGTGCCAGCCTCTCGGGGGGCACTGAAGCTTTCTTT	CASLSGGTEAFF
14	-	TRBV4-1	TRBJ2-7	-	TGCGCCAGCAGCCAAGAGGACAGATCCTACGAGCAGTACTTC	CASSQEDRSYEQYF
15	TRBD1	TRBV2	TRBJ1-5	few	TGTGCCAGCAGGAATGGACAGGGGGGCAATCAGCCCCAGCATTTT	CASRNGQGGNQPQHF
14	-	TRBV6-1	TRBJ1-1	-	TGTGCCAGCAGTTGGATGACGGTGAACACTGAAGCTTTCTTT	CASSWMTVNTEAFF
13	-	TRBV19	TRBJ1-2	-	TGTGCCAGTAGTCTGGGATTTAACTATGGCTACACCTTC	CASSLGFNYGYTF
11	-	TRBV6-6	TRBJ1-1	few	TGTGCCAGCAGTTACCCCCCGGGCCTATTATTT	CASSYPPGLLF
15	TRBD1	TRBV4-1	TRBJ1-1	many	TGCGCCAGCAGCCCGTTGGGACAGTTGAACACTGAAGCTTTCTTT	CASSPLGQLNTEAFF
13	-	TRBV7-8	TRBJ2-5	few	TGTGCCAGCAGCTTAGCAGTTTTCGAGACCCAGTACTTC	CASSLAVFETQYF
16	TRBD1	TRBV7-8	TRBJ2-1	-	TGTGCCAGCAGCCGACACCGGGACAGGACGAACAATGAGCAGTTCTTC	CASSRHRDRTNNEQFF
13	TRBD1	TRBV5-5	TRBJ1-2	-	TGTGCCAGCAGGCTGACAGGGGCCTATGGCTACACCTTC	CASRLTGAYGYTF
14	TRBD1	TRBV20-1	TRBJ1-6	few	TGCAGTGCTAGAGCCGGGACAGTTAATTCACCCCTCCACTTT	CSARAGTVNSPLHF
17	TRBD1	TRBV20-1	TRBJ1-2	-	TGCAGTCCTACTACCTTGGGAAGCGGCAGGGGGCAAGGTGGCTACACCTTC	CSPTTLGSGRGQGGYTF
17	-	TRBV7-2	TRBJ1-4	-	TGTGCCAGCAGACTATTGAGCGGGCCTCGGGCTAATGAAAAACTGTTTTTT	CASRLLSGPRANEKLFF
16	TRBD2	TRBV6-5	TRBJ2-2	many	TGTGCCAGCAGTTACGTAATAGCGGGGGGCACCGGGGAGCTGTTTTTT	CASSYVIAGGTGELFF
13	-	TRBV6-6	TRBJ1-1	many	TGTGCCACCAGTCAGGGCCTAAACACTGAAGCTTTCTTT	CATSQGLNTEAFF
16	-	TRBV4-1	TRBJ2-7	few	TGCGCCAGCAGCCAATCACTAGGGGGAGGTAAACTCGAGCAGTACTTC	CASSQSLGGGKLEQYF
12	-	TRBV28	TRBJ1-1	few	TGTGCCAGTGACGGGGGAAACACTGAAGCTTTCTTT	CASDGGNTEAFF
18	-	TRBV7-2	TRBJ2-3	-	TGTGCCAGCAGATTAGCGTTCAGCGGCTGGGGGAGCACAGATCCGCAGTATTTT	CASRLAFSGWGSTDPQYF
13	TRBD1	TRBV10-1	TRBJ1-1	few	TGCGCCAGCAAGGGACAGGGGGCGGGAGAAGCTTTCTTT	CASKGQGAGEAFF
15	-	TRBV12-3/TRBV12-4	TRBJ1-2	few	TGTGCCAGCTCCCCTTTAATGAGGGCTAACTATGGCTACACCTTC	CASSPLMRANYGYTF
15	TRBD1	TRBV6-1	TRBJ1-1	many	TGTGCCAGCAGTGACCAAGACAGGGGAAACACTGAAGCTTTCTTT	CASSDQDRGNTEAFF
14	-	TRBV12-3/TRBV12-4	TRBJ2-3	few	TGTGCCAGCAGCCCCCTGGGGGGCGCAGATACGCAGTATTTT	CASSPLGGADTQYF
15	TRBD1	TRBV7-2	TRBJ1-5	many	TGTGCCAGCAGCTACGGGACAGGGTCAAGTCAGCCCCAGCATTTT	CASSYGTGSSQPQHF